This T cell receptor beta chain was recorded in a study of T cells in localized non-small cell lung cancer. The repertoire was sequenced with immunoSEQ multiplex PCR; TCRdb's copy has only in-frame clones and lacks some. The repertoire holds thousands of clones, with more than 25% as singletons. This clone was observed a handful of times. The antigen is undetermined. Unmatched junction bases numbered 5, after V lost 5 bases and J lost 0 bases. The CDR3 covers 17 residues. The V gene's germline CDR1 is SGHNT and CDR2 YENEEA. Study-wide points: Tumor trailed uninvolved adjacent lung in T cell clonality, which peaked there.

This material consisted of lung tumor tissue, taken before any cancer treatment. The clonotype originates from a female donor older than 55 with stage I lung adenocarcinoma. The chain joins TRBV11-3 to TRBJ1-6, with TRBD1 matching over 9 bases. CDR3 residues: CASSGTGGSSYNSPLHF. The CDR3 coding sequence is TGTGCCAGCAGCGGAACAGGGGGCAGCTCCTATAATTCACCCCTCCACTTT.